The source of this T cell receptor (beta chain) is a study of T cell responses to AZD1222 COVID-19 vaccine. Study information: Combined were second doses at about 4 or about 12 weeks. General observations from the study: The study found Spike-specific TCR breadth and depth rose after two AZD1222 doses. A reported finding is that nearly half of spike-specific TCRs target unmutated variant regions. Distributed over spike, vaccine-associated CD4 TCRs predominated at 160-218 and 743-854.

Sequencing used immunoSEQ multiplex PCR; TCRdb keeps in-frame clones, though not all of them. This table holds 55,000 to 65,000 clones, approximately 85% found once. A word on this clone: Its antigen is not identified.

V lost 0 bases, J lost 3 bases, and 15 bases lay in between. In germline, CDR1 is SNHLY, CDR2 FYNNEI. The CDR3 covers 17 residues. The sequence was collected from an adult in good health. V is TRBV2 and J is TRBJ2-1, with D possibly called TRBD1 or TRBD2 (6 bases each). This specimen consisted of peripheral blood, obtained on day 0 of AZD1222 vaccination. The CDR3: CASSEALRRGIYNEQFF. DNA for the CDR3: TGTGCCAGCAGTGAAGCGCTTCGGAGGGGGATCTACAATGAGCAGTTCTTC.